The next 11 T cell receptor beta chains were all read from a single sample in a study of blood T cell repertoires in COVID-19. The protocol was immunoSEQ multiplex PCR, while the TCRdb copy is restricted to in-frame clones and leaves out a portion. Here the sample spans a few hundred thousand clones, approximately 91% being singletons. Sequencing was performed on peripheral blood. The receptors were gathered from a person between 18 and 30 years old with COVID-19, enrolled during active disease.

The CDR3 region has the DNA TGTGCCAGCAGCCGACAGGGCTTGGAGGAGACCCAGTACTTC. It encodes CASSRQGLEETQYF. V gene TRBV5-4 combines with J gene TRBJ2-5; TRBD1 agrees at 7 bases. Germline assignment: CDR1 SGHNT and CDR2 YYREEE (reference sequence). With 4 bases clipped from V and 5 bases from J, the junction kept 8 bases outside the gene matches. This CDR3 has 14 amino acids.

The CDR3 is CAISGDRAQPQHF. CDR3 DNA sequence: TGTGCCATCAGTGGGGACAGGGCGCAGCCCCAGCATTTT. V is TRBV10-3 and J is TRBJ1-5; 9 bases are a match to TRBD1. With 4 bases clipped from V and 7 bases from J, the junction kept 2 bases outside the gene matches. Germline V gene lookup returns CDR1 ENHRY and CDR2 SYGVKD. This CDR3 spans 13 amino acids.

V is TRBV5-8 and J is TRBJ1-5; no clear D. The CDR3 is 12 residues long. The germline CDR1 and CDR2 sequences are SGHTS and YDEGEE. V lost 4 bases, J lost 3 bases, and 5 bases lay in between. The CDR3: CASSLSNQPQHF. For the CDR3, the DNA is TGTGCCAGCAGCCTGTCCAATCAGCCCCAGCATTTT.

The chain is built from TRBV29-1 and TRBJ2-1; 9 bases match TRBD1. The V gene end was trimmed by 1 base and the J gene end by 8 bases; junction bases not matched to a gene: 6. From germline, CDR1 is SQVTM and CDR2 ANQGSEA. The CDR3 loop spans 14 amino acids. CDR3 in DNA: TGCAGCGTTGAAGGGGACAGGGTAGGTGATGAGCAGTTCTTC. This translates into CSVEGDRVGDEQFF.

The chain has TRBV7-9 and TRBJ2-5; possibly TRBD1 for D (5 bases). Trimming took 1 base from V and 4 from J, leaving 10 bases between them. The CDR3 consists of 14 residues. Germline-derived CDR1 and CDR2 are SEHNR and FQNEAQ (reference sequence). The CDR3, as DNA: TGTGCCAGCAGCTTAGAGGTTCAGGGAGAGACCCAGTACTTC. Protein sequence: CASSLEVQGETQYF.

V gene TRBV25-1 combines with J gene TRBJ2-7; 9 nucleotides line up with TRBD1. This CDR3 has 16 residues. Germline-derived CDR1 and CDR2 are MGHDK and SYGVNS. With V trimmed by 4 bases and J by 0 bases, 7 bases remained unmatched. The CDR3 nucleotides read TGTGCCAGCAGTGCTACAGGGGGCTTGAGCTCCTACGAGCAGTACTTC. Translating it yields CASSATGGLSSYEQYF.

The chain couples TRBV19 to TRBJ1-1, with 10 bases aligning to TRBD1. The V and J ends lost 3 bases and 7 bases, in that order; junction bases with no gene match: 8. Germline values: CDR1 LNHDA, CDR2 SQIVND (reference sequence). This CDR3 contains 15 residues. In nucleotides, the CDR3 is TGTGCCAGTAGTATGGAGGGACAGGGGATGAGTGAAGCTTTCTTT. Translating gives CASSMEGQGMSEAFF.

The V call is TRBV3-1 (or the pseudogene TRBV3-2), the J call TRBJ2-3; D ambiguous. Between the trimmed V and J ends, which lost 1 base and 1 base, there was a span of 9 bases. The CDR3 has 15 amino acids. CDR1 is LGHDT, CDR2 YNNKEL, per germline (reference sequence). The CDR3 protein is CASSQVYSGTDTQYF. Here the CDR3 DNA reads TGTGCCAGCAGCCAAGTATACTCCGGCACAGATACGCAGTATTTT.

The chain uses TRBV27 and TRBJ2-1, with a weak D call TRBD1 (5 bases). Germline V gene lookup returns CDR1 MNHEY and CDR2 SMNVEV (reference sequence). The V gene lost 9 bases and the J gene lost 5 bases, with 17 bases spanning the gap. The CDR3 is 14 residues long. DNA for the CDR3: TGTGCCAGTACCCAATCCAGGGCAGACAATGAGCAGTTCTTC. As protein: CASTQSRADNEQFF.

This chain links TRBV29-1 with TRBJ2-1, with D perhaps TRBD1 (5 bases). The CDR3 totals 13 residues. Germline V gene data show CDR1 as SQVTM and CDR2 as ANQGSEA. V lost 3 bases and J 7 bases, leaving 13 bases between the germline ends. The CDR3 region has the DNA TGCAGCGTTGATTTGTTTGGGGCGAATGAGCAGTTCTTC. Residues: CSVDLFGANEQFF.

The V and J genes are TRBV29-1 and TRBJ2-7; 8 bases are shared with TRBD1. The CDR3 runs 13 residues. Trimming at V came to 6 bases and at J to 5 bases, leaving 9 bases not matched to a gene. Germline V gene data show CDR1 as SQVTM and CDR2 as ANQGSEA. Here the CDR3 DNA reads TGCAGCGTGGAACAGGGGGTTATCGACGAGCAGTACTTC. Translation gives CSVEQGVIDEQYF.